Shown below are 8 T cell receptor beta chains from a single sample sequenced in a study. TCRdb passed the RT-PCR reads through MiXCR, listing each CDR3 protein once. The profile shows hundreds of thousands of distinct CDR3 sequences, 13% to 15% of them singletons. The sequencing input was memory CD4+ T cells from blood. Source of these receptors: a female donor in good health, serving as a healthy control.

The genes are TRBV20-1 and TRBJ1-3; 9 positions match TRBD1. The CDR3 totals 14 residues. V shed 5 bases and J 5 bases; nucleotides not matched to a gene: 7. CDR1 is DFQATT, CDR2 SNEGSKA, per germline (reference sequence). CDR3 in DNA: TGCAGTGCTCAATCAACAGGGGGCAGAAACACCATATATTTT. This codes for CSAQSTGGRNTIYF.

There are many counts of this clonotype. The rearrangement joins TRBV7-2 to TRBJ2-1; no clear D gene. Germline V gives CDR1 SGHTA, CDR2 FQGNSA. V was cut by 2 bases and J by 9 bases, with 14 bases left in between. There are 14 residues in the CDR3. The CDR3 region is CASSLLIVRSEQFF. The CDR3 DNA is TGTGCCAGCAGCTTATTGATAGTCAGGTCTGAGCAGTTCTTC.

The chain joins TRBV12-3 or TRBV12-4 to TRBJ2-7; D is possibly TRBD2 (7 bases). V was trimmed by 7 bases and J by 6 bases, leaving 22 bases between them. CDR3 size: 15 residues. The CDR3 nucleotides are TGTGCCAGCACGATGACGGCGGGGGCTGTTACCGAGCAGTACTTC. Translation gives CASTMTAGAVTEQYF.

A few counts support this clonotype. This chain joins TRBV2 and TRBJ1-3, with unresolved D. Trimming took 5 bases from V and 4 from J, leaving 15 bases between them. The CDR3 contains 15 residues. CDR1 and CDR2 (germline): SNHLY, FYNNEI. This CDR3 reads CASSRDGFEGNTIYF. The CDR3 DNA sequence: TGTGCCAGCAGTCGCGACGGCTTTGAAGGAAACACCATATATTTT.

The chain employs TRBV9 and TRBJ1-6, with TRBD1 matching over 8 bases. Germline V gene lookup returns CDR1 SGDLS and CDR2 YYNGEE. This CDR3 contains 14 residues. V lost 2 bases to trimming and J lost 9 bases; unmatched junction nucleotides: 4. The CDR3 DNA reads as TGTGCCAGCAGCGTCGGTGACAGGGGTTCACCCCTCCACTTT. Protein sequence: CASSVGDRGSPLHF. The whole variable domain, filled in from reference TRBV9 and TRBJ1-6, reads DSGVTQTPKHLITATGQRVTLRCSPRSGDLSVYWYQQSLDQGLQFLIQYYNGEERAKGNILERFSAQQFPDLHSELNLSSLELGDSALYFCASSVGDRGSPLHFGNGTRLTVT.

This clonotype has just a few counts. This rearrangement joins TRBV6-2 or TRBV6-3 to TRBJ2-3; the D gene is possibly TRBD1 (5 bases). The germline V and J ends were trimmed by 8 bases and 6 bases, with 15 bases remaining between them. Germline V lookup: CDR1 MNHEY, CDR2 SVGEGT. The CDR3 is made up of 13 amino acids. The CDR3 is CASSITRADTQYF. As DNA, the CDR3 is TGTGCCAGCTCCATTACCAGGGCGGATACGCAGTATTTT.

V is TRBV5-1 and J is TRBJ2-3, with 7 bases identical to TRBD1. The V gene's germline CDR1 is SGHRS and CDR2 YFSETQ. Trimming cost V 0 bases and J 3 bases; bases outside gene matches: 7. CDR3 length: 16 residues. As DNA, the CDR3 is TGCGCCAGCAGCTTGGAAGGGGGCAAGTGGACAGATACGCAGTATTTT. It is translated as CASSLEGGKWTDTQYF.

The chain has TRBV11-2 and TRBJ2-1; the match to TRBD1 covers 10 bases. With V trimmed by 5 bases and J by 6 bases, 10 bases remained unmatched. The CDR3 extends over 16 amino acids. The germline CDR1 and CDR2 sequences are SGHAT and FQNNGV. As DNA, the CDR3 is TGTGCCAGCAGCCTCTTCGGGACAGGGGTGGTCAATGAGCAGTTCTTC. It encodes CASSLFGTGVVNEQFF. The full variable domain, its missing parts supplied by reference TRBV11-2 and TRBJ2-1, is EAGVAQSPRYKIIEKRQSVAFWCNPISGHATLYWYQQILGQGPKLLIQFQNNGVVDDSQLPKDRFSAERLKGVDSTLKIQPAKLEDSAVYLCASSLFGTGVVNEQFFGPGTRLTVL.